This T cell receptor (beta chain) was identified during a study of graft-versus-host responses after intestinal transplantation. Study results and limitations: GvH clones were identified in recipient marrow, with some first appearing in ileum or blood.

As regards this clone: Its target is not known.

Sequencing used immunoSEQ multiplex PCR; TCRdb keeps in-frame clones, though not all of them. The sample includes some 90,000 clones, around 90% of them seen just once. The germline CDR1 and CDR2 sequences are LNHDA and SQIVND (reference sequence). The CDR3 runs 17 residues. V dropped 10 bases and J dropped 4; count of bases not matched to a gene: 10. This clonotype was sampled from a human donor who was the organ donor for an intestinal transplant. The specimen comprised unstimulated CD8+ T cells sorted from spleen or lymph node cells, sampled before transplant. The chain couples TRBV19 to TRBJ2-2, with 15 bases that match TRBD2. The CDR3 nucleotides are TGTGCCACTCTCGGACTAGCGGGGGGGCCAAGCACCGGGGAGCTGTTTTTT. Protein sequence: CATLGLAGGPSTGELFF. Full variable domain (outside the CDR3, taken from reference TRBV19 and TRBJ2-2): DGGITQSPKYLFRKEGQNVTLSCEQNLNHDAMYWYRQDPGQGLRLIYYSQIVNDFQKGDIAEGYSVSREKKESFPLTVTSAQKNPTAFYLCATLGLAGGPSTGELFFGEGSRLTVL.